This T cell receptor beta chain was recorded in a study of post-analysis software for immune sequencing data. Overall study results and limits: Controls significantly exceeded multiple sclerosis patients in normalized Chao1 diversity. Patients had higher frequencies than controls of roughly 5 TRBV segments, including TRBV5-6, TRBV5-1 and TRBV20-1.

Germline CDR1 and CDR2: KGHSH and LQKENI. This CDR3 spans 14 amino acids. This clonotype was observed a handful of times. Its cognate antigen is unknown. Unique molecular identifiers tagged the TCR beta cDNA libraries. MiXCR was run by TCRdb on the PCR reads, yielding one entry per CDR3 protein. The profile shows under 900,000 distinct CDR3 sequences, approximately 53% of them singletons. The sequencing sample was made of blood. The sequence was obtained from a girl aged 5-17 years with multiple sclerosis. The V and J genes are TRBV18 and TRBJ2-4, with 11 bases identical to TRBD2. TRBJ2-7 matches the DNA end more closely, so the J call is doubtful. The CDR3 DNA reads as TGTGCCAGCTCACTACTAGCGGGAGTTGACGAGCAGTACTTC. It specifies CASSLLAGVDEQYF.